This T cell receptor (beta chain) was sequenced during a study of T cells expressing NK-cell markers. Study overall: Each TCR beta repertoire originated in sorted T cells that were CD3+CD56+NKG2C+, CD3+CD56+NKG2C- or CD3+CD56-NKG2C+.

TCRdb re-called the 5' RACE reads and gives one entry per CDR3 protein, without DNA. The sample holds over 350,000 distinct CDR3 sequences. The sequenced material came from blood T cells: a sorted CD56 or NKG2C T cell subset, CD4+ or CD8+ T cells, or bulk PBMC T cells (not recorded which). The sequence derives from a woman aged 45-65 years in good health.

CDR3 residues: CASSDSGSEQYF. The rearrangement links TRBV9 to TRBJ2-7; absent DNA, TCRdb's TRBD2 call cannot be checked. Germline V gene data show CDR1 as SGDLS and CDR2 as YYNGEE. The CDR3 is 12 amino acids. Full variable domain (remainder filled in from reference TRBV9 and TRBJ2-7): DSGVTQTPKHLITATGQRVTLRCSPRSGDLSVYWYQQSLDQGLQFLIQYYNGEERAKGNILERFSAQQFPDLHSELNLSSLELGDSALYFCASSDSGSEQYFGPGTRLTVT.